Following are 15 T cell receptor beta chains from one sample sequenced in a study of blood T cell repertoires in COVID-19. The repertoire was sequenced with immunoSEQ multiplex PCR; TCRdb's copy has only in-frame clones and lacks some. The sample carries about 130,000 clones, around 88% recorded once. The sample taken for sequencing was PBMCs or T cells enriched from blood (not recorded which). These receptors were obtained from a woman in her fifties or sixties who had recovered from COVID-19.

In this sample, this clone turned up once. The chain combines TRBV3-1 (or the pseudogene TRBV3-2) with TRBJ2-7; weak D call: TRBD1 (6 bases). In germline, CDR1 is LGHDT, CDR2 YNNKEL (reference sequence). The CDR3 is 16 residues long. V lost 1 base to trimming and J lost 2 bases, with 15 bases between them. CDR3 in DNA: TGTGCCAGCAGCCAAGTCAGTTACAGGGACGCCTACGAGCAGTACTTC. As protein: CASSQVSYRDAYEQYF.

The chain has TRBV9 and TRBJ1-1; D might be TRBD1 (6 bases). Germline values: CDR1 SGDLS, CDR2 YYNGEE. The CDR3 sequence is 14 residues long. With 4 bases removed from V and 4 bases from J, the gap between germline ends came to 14 bases. Here the CDR3 reads CASSSQGFLTEAFF. For the CDR3, the DNA is TGTGCCAGCAGCTCACAGGGTTTCCTCACTGAAGCTTTCTTT.

The rearrangement links TRBV24-1 to TRBJ1-4, with 11 nucleotides matching TRBD1. The CDR3 is 21 residues long. From germline, CDR1 is KGHDR and CDR2 SFDVKD. J was trimmed by 11 bases and V by 3 bases; bases with no gene match: 25. CDR3 protein: CATSDPSWGPGTGGQLGKLFF. The CDR3 DNA is TGTGCCACCAGTGATCCATCATGGGGCCCCGGGACAGGGGGACAGTTAGGGAAACTGTTTTTT.

The CDR3 DNA reads TGCGCCAGCAGCCAAGGCGGTGAGCAGTTCTTC. It encodes CASSQGGEQFF. The chain joins TRBV4-1 to TRBJ2-1; D ambiguous. Trimming shortened V by 1 base and J by 9 bases, and 4 bases separated the two germline ends. Germline CDR1 and CDR2: MGHRA and YSYEKL. This CDR3 is built from 11 residues.

In this sample, this clone turned up once. The rearrangement uses TRBV28 and TRBJ2-2; 8 positions agree with TRBD1. Trimming removed 6 bases from V and 7 bases from J; junction bases left unmatched: 10. Germline V gene sequence: CDR1 MDHEN, CDR2 SYDVKM. The CDR3 is 15 residues long. The CDR3 DNA is TGTGCCAGCAGCTTGACAGGGGAGATTCTCGGGGAGCTGTTTTTT. As protein: CASSLTGEILGELFF.

This sequence joins TRBV6-5 and TRBJ2-1, with D perhaps matching TRBD2 (6 bases). Germline V CDR1 and CDR2: MNHEY, SVGAGI. V shed 0 bases and J shed 4 bases, with 10 bases lying between them. The CDR3 consists of 15 residues. The chain's CDR3 is CASSYSRGEYNEQFF. The CDR3, as DNA: TGTGCCAGCAGTTACTCTCGCGGGGAGTACAATGAGCAGTTCTTC.

The V gene is TRBV19, the J gene TRBJ1-3, with 8 bases fitting TRBD1. The CDR3 is made up of 14 amino acids. Germline loops: CDR1 LNHDA, CDR2 SQIVND (reference sequence). The V and J ends lost 7 bases and 2 bases, in that order; junction bases with no gene match: 4. The CDR3 spells CASITGGPGNTIYF. CDR3 sequence (DNA): TGTGCCAGTATTACAGGGGGGCCTGGAAACACCATATATTTT.

V usage is TRBV19 and J usage is TRBJ1-6; 9 positions match TRBD1. This CDR3 spans 17 amino acids. The junction had 12 bases not matched to a gene; V was cut back by 4 bases and J by 8 bases. Germline lookup yields CDR1 LNHDA and CDR2 SQIVND (reference sequence). CDR3 sequence (DNA): TGTGCCAGTAGTACTCCTGAAACAGGGGGCTGGTATTCACCCCTCCACTTT. It specifies CASSTPETGGWYSPLHF.

This chain uses TRBV2 with TRBJ2-7, with a tentative D call TRBD2 (6 bases). The length of the CDR3 is 13 residues. Germline V gene data show CDR1 as SNHLY and CDR2 as FYNNEI. Trimming removed 8 bases at V and 7 bases at J, with 18 bases between. This CDR3 is CASSLAGSIEQYF. In DNA, the CDR3 is TGTGCCAGCTCTCTGGCGGGGTCGATTGAGCAGTACTTC. The full variable domain, in which reference TRBV2 and TRBJ2-7 provide the parts outside the CDR3, is EPEVTQTPSHQVTQMGQEVILRCVPISNHLYFYWYRQILGQKVEFLVSFYNNEISEKSEIFDDQFSVERPDGSNFTLKIRSTKLEDSAMYFCASSLAGSIEQYFGPGTRLTVT.

The chain carries TRBV27 and TRBJ2-1, with 7 bases aligning to TRBD2. The germline gives CDR1 MNHEY, CDR2 SMNVEV (reference sequence). CDR3 length: 15 amino acids. Trimming cost V 7 bases and J 2 bases; bases outside gene matches: 8. CDR3 sequence: CASNEPGGTYNEQFF. DNA of the CDR3: TGTGCCAGCAACGAACCGGGGGGTACCTACAATGAGCAGTTCTTC.

The chain joins TRBV6-5 to TRBJ1-3, with D perhaps TRBD1 (5 bases). V was shortened by 2 bases and J by 0 bases, with 8 bases between the two germline ends. The CDR3 runs 15 residues. CDR1 is MNHEY and CDR2 is SVGAGI in the germline V gene. The CDR3 protein is CASSYAGSSGNTIYF. The CDR3 nucleotides are TGTGCCAGCAGTTACGCAGGGTCCTCTGGAAACACCATATATTTT.

This rearrangement joins TRBV4-1 to TRBJ2-7, with 8 bases lining up with TRBD2. V shed 0 bases, J shed 3 bases, and the junction held 13 bases outside the gene matches. Germline V lookup: CDR1 MGHRA, CDR2 YSYEKL. CDR3 length equals 18 residues. Here the CDR3 reads CASSQDRGTSGGSYEQYF. CDR3 bases: TGCGCCAGCAGCCAAGATCGGGGGACAAGCGGGGGAAGCTACGAGCAGTACTTC.

J is TRBJ1-2 and V is TRBV30; TRBD1 aligns across 8 bases. Germline V gene data show CDR1 as GTSNPN and CDR2 as SVGIG (reference sequence). CDR3 length: 14 amino acids. Unmatched junction bases numbered 9, after V lost 4 bases and J lost 5 bases. The CDR3 loop is CAWTEGTGPYGYTF. CDR3 nucleotide sequence: TGTGCCTGGACGGAAGGGACAGGACCATATGGCTACACCTTC. Looking up the rest from reference TRBV30 and TRBJ1-2 gives the full variable domain: SQTIHQWPATLVQPVGSPLSLECTVEGTSNPNLYWYRQAAGRGLQLLFYSVGIGQISSEVPQNLSASRPQDRQFILSSKKLLLSDSGFYLCAWTEGTGPYGYTFGSGTRLTVV.

J is TRBJ2-7 and V is TRBV7-9, with 10 bases fitting TRBD1. CDR3 length: 14 amino acids. CDR1 and CDR2 (germline): SEHNR, FQNEAQ (reference sequence). Germline trimming cut 4 bases from V and 3 bases from J; bases unmatched to any gene: 3. The DNA for the CDR3 is TGTGCCAGCAGCTACCGGGACAGGGGCTACGAGCAGTACTTC. This translates into CASSYRDRGYEQYF. The full variable domain, completed using reference TRBV7-9 and TRBJ2-7, is DTGVSQNPRHKITKRGQNVTFRCDPISEHNRLYWYRQTLGQGPEFLTYFQNEAQLEKSRLLSDRFSAERPKGSFSTLEIQRTEQGDSAMYLCASSYRDRGYEQYFGPGTRLTVT.

This chain links TRBV19 with TRBJ1-1, with a possible D match to TRBD1 (6 bases). Germline CDR1 is LNHDA and CDR2 is SQIVND (reference sequence). V lost 7 bases to trimming and J lost 2 bases, with 14 bases between them. The CDR3 runs 14 residues. This CDR3 reads CASTEDSLNTEAFF. CDR3 coding DNA: TGTGCCAGTACTGAGGACAGCTTAAACACTGAAGCTTTCTTT.